Listed here are 6 T cell receptor beta chains from one sample, sequenced in a study of CD8 T cells in Susac syndrome. RNA, at roughly 0.45 to 1 ug, was reverse transcribed with random hexamers. Each CDR3 protein gets one entry after TCRdb re-called the immunoSEQ multiplex PCR reads with MiXCR. The table shows about 94,000 distinct CDR3 sequences, with around 94% occurring only once. Source material: CD4+ T cells from PBMCs. These receptors all come from a human donor with Susac syndrome.

The chain uses TRBV4-1 and TRBJ1-1; D is unresolved. CDR1 and CDR2 (germline): MGHRA, YSYEKL. The CDR3 covers 15 residues. V gave up 1 base and J gave up 1 base, with 10 bases separating them. CDR3 protein: CASSQGSAPNTEAFF. CDR3 nucleotides: TGCGCCAGCAGCCAAGGTTCGGCTCCGAACACTGAAGCTTTCTTT.

The chain uses TRBV20-1 and TRBJ2-3; D perhaps matches TRBD1 (5 bases). Germline CDR1 reads DFQATT; CDR2 reads SNEGSKA (reference sequence). V was clipped by 2 bases and J by 5 bases, with 20 bases between them. This CDR3 region has 16 residues. The CDR3 loop is CSARPYLQGYLDTQYF. The CDR3 nucleotides are TGCAGTGCTAGACCATACCTTCAGGGATACTTAGATACGCAGTATTTT.

This chain joins TRBV4-1 and TRBJ1-4; D not resolved. The CDR3 has 14 amino acids. Germline V gene lookup returns CDR1 MGHRA and CDR2 YSYEKL. Trimming cost V 1 base and J 8 bases, with 11 bases left between them. DNA for the CDR3: TGCGCCAGCAGCCAAGGAGGGCTGTTAGAAAAACTGTTTTTT. This codes for CASSQGGLLEKLFF.

The chain uses TRBV18 and TRBJ2-1; D is uncertain. CDR1 is KGHSH, CDR2 LQKENI, per germline. The CDR3 has 15 amino acids. V was cut by 2 bases and J by 2 bases, with 10 bases left in between. The CDR3 spells CASSPDRATYNEQFF. The CDR3 nucleotides are TGTGCCAGCTCACCAGACCGCGCTACCTACAATGAGCAGTTCTTC. The entire variable domain, with the rest obtained from reference TRBV18 and TRBJ2-1, is as follows: NAGVMQNPRHLVRRRGQEARLRCSPMKGHSHVYWYRQLPEEGLKFMVYLQKENIIDESGMPKERFSAEFPKEGPSILRIQQVVRGDSAAYFCASSPDRATYNEQFFGPGTRLTVL.

CDR3 amino acids: CASTARQTDTQYF. CDR3 sequence (DNA): TGTGCCAGCACCGCCCGACAGACAGATACGCAGTATTTT. This chain connects TRBV28 to TRBJ2-3, with a possible D match to TRBD1 (5 bases). The CDR3 extends over 13 amino acids. V dropped 7 bases and J dropped 3 bases, with 11 bases sitting between them. From germline, CDR1 is MDHEN and CDR2 SYDVKM. Full variable domain (remainder filled in from reference TRBV28 and TRBJ2-3): DVKVTQSSRYLVKRTGEKVFLECVQDMDHENMFWYRQDPGLGLRLIYFSYDVKMKEKGDIPEGYSVSREKKERFSLILESASTNQTSMYLCASTARQTDTQYFGPGTRLTVL.

The J gene is TRBJ1-2, the V gene TRBV18, with 10 bases fitting TRBD1. This CDR3 comprises 15 residues. Germline V gives CDR1 KGHSH, CDR2 LQKENI. Trimming at V came to 1 base and at J to 3 bases, leaving 2 bases not matched to a gene. CDR3 sequence: CASSPLDRGDYGYTF. The DNA for the CDR3 is TGTGCCAGCTCACCACTGGACAGGGGGGACTATGGCTACACCTTC.